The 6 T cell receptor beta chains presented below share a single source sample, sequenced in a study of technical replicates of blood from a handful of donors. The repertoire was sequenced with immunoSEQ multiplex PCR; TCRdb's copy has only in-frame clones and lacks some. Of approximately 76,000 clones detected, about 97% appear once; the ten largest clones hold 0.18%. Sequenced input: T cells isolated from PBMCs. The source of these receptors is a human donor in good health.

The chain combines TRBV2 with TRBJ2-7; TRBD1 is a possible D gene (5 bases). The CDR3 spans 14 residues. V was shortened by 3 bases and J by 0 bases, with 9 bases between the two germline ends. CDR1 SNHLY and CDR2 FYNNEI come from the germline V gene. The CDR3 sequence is CASSDRQSSYEQYF. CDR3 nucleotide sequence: TGTGCCAGCAGTGACCGACAGTCCTCCTACGAGCAGTACTTC. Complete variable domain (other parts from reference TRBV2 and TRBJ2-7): EPEVTQTPSHQVTQMGQEVILRCVPISNHLYFYWYRQILGQKVEFLVSFYNNEISEKSEIFDDQFSVERPDGSNFTLKIRSTKLEDSAMYFCASSDRQSSYEQYFGPGTRLTVT.

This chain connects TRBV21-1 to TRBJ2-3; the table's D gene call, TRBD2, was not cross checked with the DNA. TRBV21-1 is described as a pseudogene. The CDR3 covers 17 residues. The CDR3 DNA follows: TGTGCCAGCAGCATAGGGTGCGGAACTAGCGGCACAGATACGCAGTATTTT. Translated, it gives CASSIGCGTSGTDTQYF.

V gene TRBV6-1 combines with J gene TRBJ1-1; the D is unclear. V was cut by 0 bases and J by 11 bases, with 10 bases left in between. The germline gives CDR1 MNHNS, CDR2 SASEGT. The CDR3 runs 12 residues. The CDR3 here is CASSEAWRGAFF. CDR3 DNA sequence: TGTGCCAGCAGTGAAGCGTGGAGAGGGGCTTTCTTT.

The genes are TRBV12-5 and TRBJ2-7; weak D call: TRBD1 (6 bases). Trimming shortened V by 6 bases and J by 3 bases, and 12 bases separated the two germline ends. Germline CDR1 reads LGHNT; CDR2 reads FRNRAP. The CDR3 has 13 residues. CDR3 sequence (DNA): TGTGCTAGTGGCTCGACAGGCCACTACGAGCAGTACTTC. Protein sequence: CASGSTGHYEQYF.

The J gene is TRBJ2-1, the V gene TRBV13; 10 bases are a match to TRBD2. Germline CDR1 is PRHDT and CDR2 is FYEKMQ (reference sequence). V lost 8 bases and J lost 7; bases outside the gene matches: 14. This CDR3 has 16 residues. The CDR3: CASQTGGLAGDNEQFF. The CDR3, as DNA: TGTGCCAGCCAAACCGGGGGTCTAGCGGGGGATAATGAGCAGTTCTTC.

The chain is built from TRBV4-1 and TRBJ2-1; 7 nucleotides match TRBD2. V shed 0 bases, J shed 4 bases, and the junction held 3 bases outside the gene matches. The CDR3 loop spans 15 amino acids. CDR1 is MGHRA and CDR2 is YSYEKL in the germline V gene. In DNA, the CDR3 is TGCGCCAGCAGCCAAGAGGCTAGCGGATACAATGAGCAGTTCTTC. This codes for CASSQEASGYNEQFF.